The 27 T cell receptor beta chains listed next were all sequenced from one sample in a study of blood T cell repertoires in COVID-19. The protocol was immunoSEQ multiplex PCR, while the TCRdb copy is restricted to in-frame clones and leaves out a portion. The sample shows over 400,000 clones, 85% to 90% of them seen only once. Sequencing input: peripheral blood. The receptors were sampled from a woman in her forties or fifties with COVID-19, enrolled during active disease.

V and J are TRBV30 and TRBJ1-1; 7 bases are shared with TRBD1. Trimming took 2 bases from V and 1 from J; bases not matched to a gene: 7. Germline values: CDR1 GTSNPN, CDR2 SVGIG (reference sequence). The CDR3 runs 15 residues. CDR3 in DNA: TGTGCCTGGAGTACACAGGGGATTTCGAACACTGAAGCTTTCTTT. This translates into CAWSTQGISNTEAFF.

The chain carries TRBV6-5 and TRBJ2-1, with 12 bases lining up with TRBD1. The CDR3 covers 15 residues. V shed 6 bases, J shed 6 bases, and the junction held 6 bases outside the gene matches. Germline V gene lookup returns CDR1 MNHEY and CDR2 SVGAGI. CDR3 in DNA: TGTGCCAGCAGCTTCCCGGGACAGGGGGCCAATGAGCAGTTCTTC. Its protein product is CASSFPGQGANEQFF.

The chain recombines TRBV30 with TRBJ2-2; D is unclear. V dropped 0 bases and J dropped 2 bases, with 10 bases sitting between them. CDR3 length equals 15 residues. Germline V lookup: CDR1 GTSNPN, CDR2 SVGIG (reference sequence). In DNA, the CDR3 is TGTGCCTGGAGTGTAGCCCCAATTAACACCGGGGAGCTGTTTTTT. It codes for CAWSVAPINTGELFF.

The genes are TRBV19 and TRBJ1-2, with D tentatively TRBD1 (5 bases). Germline V gene lookup returns CDR1 LNHDA and CDR2 SQIVND (reference sequence). The CDR3 is 14 residues long. V dropped 0 bases and J dropped 7 bases, with 12 bases sitting between them. The CDR3 region is CASSIESGLSGYTF. CDR3 coding DNA: TGTGCCAGTAGTATAGAATCGGGACTTAGTGGCTACACCTTC.

V gene TRBV5-1 combines with J gene TRBJ2-3, with a weak D call TRBD2 (6 bases). From germline, CDR1 is SGHRS and CDR2 YFSETQ. The ends were cut back, 4 bases at V and 4 bases at J, with 13 bases in the middle. This CDR3 contains 14 residues. In DNA, the CDR3 is TGCGCCAGCAGCCTGACCCGGGACTCAGATACGCAGTATTTT. Its protein product is CASSLTRDSDTQYF.

Regarding this clone: Different DNA sequences within this sample yield the same CDR3. This chain uses TRBV12-3 or TRBV12-4 with TRBJ1-1; D might be TRBD1 (5 bases). The germline V and J ends were trimmed by 3 bases and 10 bases, with 9 bases remaining between them. This CDR3 contains 11 residues. CDR3 protein: CASSLGLGAFF. The CDR3 coding sequence is TGTGCCAGCAGTTTGGGACTTGGAGCTTTCTTT.

The V and J genes are TRBV6-2 or TRBV6-3 and TRBJ2-3; a weak D match, TRBD2 (5 bases). Germline V gives CDR1 MNHEY, CDR2 SVGEGT. V gave up 2 bases and J gave up 14 bases, with 23 bases separating them. The CDR3 is 15 amino acids. For the CDR3, the DNA is TGTGCCAGCAGTTACCAGGCTCGGGTAGGGAGCCCCCCGTATTTT. Translated, it gives CASSYQARVGSPPYF.

The table lists this clone with a count of one. V gene TRBV5-4 combines with J gene TRBJ2-2; D is ambiguous. CDR3 size: 14 residues. Germline V gene sequence: CDR1 SGHNT, CDR2 YYREEE (reference sequence). Deletions cut 0 bases from V and 3 bases from J, with 6 bases between. CDR3 sequence reads: CASSLAGYTGELFF. Here the CDR3 DNA reads TGTGCCAGCAGCTTGGCCGGGTACACCGGGGAGCTGTTTTTT.

The rearrangement joins TRBV7-6 to TRBJ1-4; D perhaps matches TRBD1 (5 bases). The germline gives CDR1 SGHVS, CDR2 FNYEAQ. This CDR3 is built from 15 residues. V was cut by 5 bases and J by 8 bases, with 18 bases left in between. DNA of the CDR3: TGTGCCAGCAGCCTAAAAACGGGGCTAGCGGAAAAACTGTTTTTT. It is translated as CASSLKTGLAEKLFF.

The gene calls are TRBV30 and TRBJ1-2, with a possible D match to TRBD1 (6 bases). With 5 bases removed from V and 1 base from J, the gap between germline ends came to 11 bases. CDR3 size: 13 residues. Germline CDR1 GTSNPN, CDR2 SVGIG (reference sequence). This chain's CDR3 is CAWGGRGNYGYTF. Written as DNA, the CDR3 is TGTGCCTGGGGGGGCCGGGGTAACTATGGCTACACCTTC. The variable domain in full, completed from reference TRBV30 and TRBJ1-2, reads SQTIHQWPATLVQPVGSPLSLECTVEGTSNPNLYWYRQAAGRGLQLLFYSVGIGQISSEVPQNLSASRPQDRQFILSSKKLLLSDSGFYLCAWGGRGNYGYTFGSGTRLTVV.

This clone was seen only once. The chain employs TRBV6-1 and TRBJ2-5, with a possible D match to TRBD1 (6 bases). Deletions cut 3 bases from V and 5 bases from J, with 10 bases between. The CDR3 length is 13 residues. Germline assignment: CDR1 MNHNS and CDR2 SASEGT. In DNA, the CDR3 is TGTGCCAGCAGTGATCAGGGGTGGGAGACCCAGTACTTC. Encoded protein: CASSDQGWETQYF.

V is TRBV5-1 and J is TRBJ1-1; possible D gene TRBD1, 6 bases. This CDR3 has 16 amino acids. The V end lost 4 bases, the J end lost 11 bases, and 27 bases lay between the germline ends. Germline CDR1 is SGHRS and CDR2 is YFSETQ. The DNA of the CDR3 is TGCGCCAGCAGCCCAGGGGATCGAATACCAAGAGTAGGGGCTTTCTTT. This translates into CASSPGDRIPRVGAFF.

The rearrangement links TRBV10-3 to TRBJ1-2, with 8 positions matching TRBD1. The CDR3 sequence is 15 residues long. Germline V gene data show CDR1 as ENHRY and CDR2 as SYGVKD. Trimming removed 2 bases from V and 7 bases from J; junction bases left unmatched: 9. CDR3: CAISEADRVVGGYTF. CDR3 coding DNA: TGTGCCATCAGTGAGGCGGACAGGGTCGTCGGTGGCTACACCTTC.

The chain is built from TRBV9 and TRBJ1-6; 8 nucleotides line up with TRBD1. The CDR3 covers 17 residues. The V segment lost 2 bases and the J segment 0 bases; nucleotides outside the gene matches: 4. CDR1 SGDLS and CDR2 YYNGEE come from the germline V gene. The CDR3 here is CASSVTGGSSYNSPLHF. The CDR3 DNA follows: TGTGCCAGCAGCGTTACAGGGGGAAGCTCCTATAATTCACCCCTCCACTTT. The entire variable domain, with the rest obtained from reference TRBV9 and TRBJ1-6, is as follows: DSGVTQTPKHLITATGQRVTLRCSPRSGDLSVYWYQQSLDQGLQFLIQYYNGEERAKGNILERFSAQQFPDLHSELNLSSLELGDSALYFCASSVTGGSSYNSPLHFGNGTRLTVT.

The V call is TRBV11-1, the J call TRBJ2-7; D might be TRBD1 (6 bases). Trimming stripped 3 bases from V and 6 bases from J, with 15 bases between. CDR3 length equals 14 residues. CDR1 and CDR2 from the germline V gene are SGHAT and FQDESV (reference sequence). The CDR3: CASSFRTQGSEQYF. The DNA of the CDR3 is TGTGCCAGCAGCTTCAGGACTCAGGGGAGCGAGCAGTACTTC.

The chain carries TRBV28 and TRBJ2-7; D uncertain. The CDR3 consists of 11 residues. The V and J ends lost 5 bases and 6 bases respectively, with 8 bases between them. Germline loops: CDR1 MDHEN, CDR2 SYDVKM. The CDR3 spells CASSLQSEQYF. Here the CDR3 DNA reads TGTGCCAGCAGTCTACAGAGCGAGCAGTACTTC.

The chain couples TRBV18 to TRBJ1-1, with unresolved D. V lost 3 bases to trimming and J lost 5 bases, with 13 bases between them. In germline, CDR1 is KGHSH, CDR2 LQKENI. The CDR3 contains 14 residues. The CDR3 sequence: CASSPYAGVTEAFF. As DNA, the CDR3 is TGTGCCAGCTCACCCTACGCCGGAGTAACTGAAGCTTTCTTT.

This sequence joins TRBV7-3 and TRBJ2-1; the D gene is possibly TRBD2 (5 bases). The CDR3 has 16 amino acids. Germline V gives CDR1 SGHTA, CDR2 FQGTGA. V was clipped by 5 bases and J by 0 bases, with 14 bases between them. The CDR3 DNA is TGTGCCAGCAGCCCACAAGGTGGGAGCTCCTACAATGAGCAGTTCTTC. This codes for CASSPQGGSSYNEQFF. Together with reference TRBV7-3 and TRBJ2-1, the CDR3 gives the full variable domain: GAGVSQTPSNKVTEKGKYVELRCDPISGHTALYWYRQSLGQGPEFLIYFQGTGAADDSGLPNDRFFAVRPEGSVSTLKIQRTERGDSAVYLCASSPQGGSSYNEQFFGPGTRLTVL.

The chain has TRBV9 and TRBJ1-6; 7 nucleotides agree with TRBD1. CDR1 is SGDLS, CDR2 YYNGEE, per germline. The V and J ends lost 4 bases and 9 bases, in that order; junction bases with no gene match: 16. The CDR3 totals 17 residues. The CDR3 sequence is CASSSTGAGYSGSPLHF. The CDR3 DNA sequence: TGTGCCAGCAGCTCCACAGGGGCCGGATATTCGGGTTCACCCCTCCACTTT.

The chain employs TRBV19 and TRBJ1-4; the match to TRBD1 covers 9 bases. J lost 6 bases, V lost 5 bases, and 7 bases had no gene match. Germline loops: CDR1 LNHDA, CDR2 SQIVND (reference sequence). The CDR3 covers 15 residues. CDR3 loop: CASSYSTGGDEKLFF. DNA of the CDR3: TGTGCCAGTAGTTACTCAACAGGGGGCGATGAAAAACTGTTTTTT.

This clone was counted between two and nine times. CDR3 DNA sequence: TGTGCTAGTGGTTTGGTACTACCGAACACTGAAGCTTTCTTT. Encoded protein: CASGLVLPNTEAFF. The V call is TRBV12-5, the J call TRBJ1-1, with D uncertain. Trimming shortened V by 0 bases and J by 1 base, and 6 bases separated the two germline ends. This CDR3 has 14 amino acids. Germline-derived CDR1 and CDR2 are LGHNT and FRNRAP.

The chain uses TRBV4-1 and TRBJ2-3; 7 bases line up with TRBD1. Losses at the gene ends were 2 bases for V and 0 bases for J; bases not matched to a gene: 8. In germline, CDR1 is MGHRA, CDR2 YSYEKL. The CDR3 spans 17 residues. CDR3 region: CASSQSTGALSTDTQYF. The CDR3 coding sequence is TGCGCCAGCAGCCAATCTACAGGGGCCCTGAGCACAGATACGCAGTATTTT.

This clone was found a few times. The chain recombines TRBV6-6 with TRBJ1-2; a possible D gene is TRBD1 (6 bases). The V gene lost 8 bases and the J gene lost 8 bases, with 24 bases spanning the gap. CDR3 size: 15 residues. Germline CDR1 and CDR2: MNHNY and SVGAGI (reference sequence). CDR3 coding DNA: TGTGCCAGCGGCTCACTGTCATCTCGGACAGACGGCTACACCTTC. Protein product: CASGSLSSRTDGYTF.

The CDR3 nucleotides read TGTGCCAGCAGTGATGATGTAGGGGCGGGGGAGACCCAGTACTTC. Residues: CASSDDVGAGETQYF. This chain connects TRBV2 to TRBJ2-5, with a possible D match to TRBD2 (6 bases). The CDR3 has 15 residues. Germline V gene sequence: CDR1 SNHLY, CDR2 FYNNEI. Trimming took 3 bases from V and 5 from J, leaving 16 bases between them.

The rearrangement links TRBV7-9 to TRBJ2-7; 7 nucleotides line up with TRBD1. V shed 4 bases, J shed 3 bases, and the junction held 0 bases outside the gene matches. Germline V CDR1 and CDR2: SEHNR, FQNEAQ (reference sequence). There are 12 residues in the CDR3. The chain's CDR3 is CASSWDSYEQYF. The DNA of the CDR3 is TGTGCCAGCAGCTGGGACAGCTACGAGCAGTACTTC.

The chain recombines TRBV19 with TRBJ2-7; TRBD2 matches 10 bases. Germline V CDR1 and CDR2: LNHDA, SQIVND (reference sequence). Losses at the gene ends were 5 bases for V and 0 bases for J; bases not matched to a gene: 10. The CDR3 consists of 17 residues. CDR3 sequence reads: CASSYEAGTSDSYEQYF. For the CDR3, the DNA is TGTGCCAGTAGTTACGAAGCTGGGACTAGCGACTCCTACGAGCAGTACTTC.

The chain employs TRBV5-1 and TRBJ1-1; 8 bases align to TRBD1. The CDR3 loop spans 16 amino acids. Germline V gene lookup returns CDR1 SGHRS and CDR2 YFSETQ. Trimming at V came to 6 bases and at J to 2 bases, leaving 12 bases not matched to a gene. The CDR3 protein is CASTIQGARENTEAFF. In DNA form, the CDR3 reads TGCGCCAGCACCATCCAGGGGGCTAGAGAAAACACTGAAGCTTTCTTT.